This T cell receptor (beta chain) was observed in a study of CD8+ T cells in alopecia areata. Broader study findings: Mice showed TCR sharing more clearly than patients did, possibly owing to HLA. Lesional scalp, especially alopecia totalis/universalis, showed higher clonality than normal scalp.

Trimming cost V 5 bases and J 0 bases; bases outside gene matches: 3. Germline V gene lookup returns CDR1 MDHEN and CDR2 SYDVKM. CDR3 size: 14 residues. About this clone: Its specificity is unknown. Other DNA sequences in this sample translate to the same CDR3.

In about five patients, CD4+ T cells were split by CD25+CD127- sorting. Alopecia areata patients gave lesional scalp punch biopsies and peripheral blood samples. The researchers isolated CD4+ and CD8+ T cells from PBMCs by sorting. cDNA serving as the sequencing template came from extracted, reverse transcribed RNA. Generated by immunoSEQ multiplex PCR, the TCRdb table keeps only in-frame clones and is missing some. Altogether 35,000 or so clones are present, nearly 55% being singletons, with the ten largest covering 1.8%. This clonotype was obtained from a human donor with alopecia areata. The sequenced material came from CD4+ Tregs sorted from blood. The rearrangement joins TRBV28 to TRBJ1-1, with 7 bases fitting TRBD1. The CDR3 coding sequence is TGTGCCAGCAGTCCGGGACAGCTGAACACTGAAGCTTTCTTT. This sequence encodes CASSPGQLNTEAFF.